One sample yielded the 26 T cell receptor beta chains listed below, sequenced in a study of control samples from healthy donors and cancer patients. Profiling relied on immunoSEQ multiplex PCR, and the TCRdb table lists in-frame clones only, not all of them. Here the sample spans about 120,000 clones, about nine tenths being singletons. Material: blood. These TCRs come from a man in his forties in good health.

The chain is built from TRBV30 and TRBJ1-3, with no clear D. The CDR3 is 12 amino acids. Germline assignment: CDR1 GTSNPN and CDR2 SVGIG (reference sequence). V was pared by 3 bases and J by 1 base, with 4 bases between. CDR3 bases: TGTGCCTGGAGCCTTTCTGGAAACACCATATATTTT. As protein: CAWSLSGNTIYF.

The chain uses TRBV5-1 and TRBJ2-5; D is perhaps TRBD2 (5 bases). Between the trimmed V and J ends, which lost 5 bases and 5 bases, there was a span of 16 bases. The germline V gene encodes CDR1 SGHRS and CDR2 YFSETQ. CDR3 length: 14 amino acids. CDR3 protein: CASRGTLTGETQYF. CDR3 coding DNA: TGCGCCAGCAGGGGCACTTTAACGGGGGAGACCCAGTACTTC.

In DNA, the CDR3 is TGCGCCAGCAGCTTGGATGGGTTTGGGGCTGAAGCTTTCTTT. This sequence encodes CASSLDGFGAEAFF. The chain couples TRBV5-1 to TRBJ1-1; D uncertain. This CDR3 has 14 residues. CDR1 and CDR2 from the germline V gene are SGHRS and YFSETQ. V lost 0 bases to trimming and J lost 6 bases, with 12 bases between them.

The chain carries TRBV4-3 and TRBJ2-1; D is unclear. V was cut by 0 bases and J by 8 bases, with 8 bases left in between. Germline CDR1 reads LGHNA; CDR2 reads YSLEER. CDR3 length: 13 residues. This chain's CDR3 is CASSQDALYEQFF. The CDR3 region has the DNA TGCGCCAGCAGCCAAGATGCTCTATATGAGCAGTTCTTC.

V gene TRBV7-9 combines with J gene TRBJ2-5; D call uncertain. The germline V gene has CDR1 SEHNR and CDR2 FQNEAQ (reference sequence). V dropped 8 bases and J dropped 1 base, with 8 bases sitting between them. This CDR3 has 12 amino acids. The CDR3 DNA reads TGTGCCAGCCGCGCATTCCAAGAGACCCAGTACTTC. Translated, it gives CASRAFQETQYF.

This clone was seen just once. The chain couples TRBV10-1 to TRBJ2-1, with 8 bases identical to TRBD1. The J segment lost 13 bases and the V segment lost 5 bases, leaving 7 bases of the junction unmatched. CDR3 length: 12 amino acids. The V gene's germline CDR1 is WNHNN and CDR2 SYGVQD (reference sequence). CDR3 sequence: CASSPDRDQQFF. The CDR3 DNA reads as TGCGCCAGCAGTCCGGACAGGGACCAACAGTTCTTC.

This clone was detected a few times. V is TRBV6-2 or TRBV6-3 and J is TRBJ2-7, with a tentative D call TRBD1 (6 bases). CDR3 length: 17 residues. V dropped 0 bases and J dropped 3 bases, with 18 bases sitting between them. Germline V CDR1 and CDR2: MNHEY, SVGEGT. The DNA for the CDR3 is TGTGCCAGCAGTTACTCGATGTTTACAGGGCTATTCTACGAGCAGTACTTC. This sequence encodes CASSYSMFTGLFYEQYF.

This chain joins TRBV9 and TRBJ2-7; TRBD2 is a possible D gene (7 bases). V was clipped by 4 bases and J by 2 bases, with 13 bases between them. This CDR3 is built from 14 residues. Looked up from germline, CDR1 is SGDLS and CDR2 is YYNGEE. CDR3 coding DNA: TGTGCCAGCAGCCCCCGGGGGGCAGCCTACGAGCAGTACTTC. It translates to CASSPRGAAYEQYF.

The V call is TRBV10-3, the J call TRBJ1-1; D might be TRBD1 (5 bases). This CDR3 spans 16 amino acids. Trimming took off 10 bases at V and 2 bases at J, with 23 bases between the two ends. From germline, CDR1 is ENHRY and CDR2 SYGVKD. For the CDR3, the DNA is TGTGCCACCGCGTCACAGGCCGGGACGGTTAACACTGAAGCTTTCTTT. This encodes CATASQAGTVNTEAFF.

The chain recombines TRBV9 with TRBJ1-6; possible D gene TRBD1, 6 bases. The CDR3 runs 13 residues. Germline CDR1 reads SGDLS; CDR2 reads YYNGEE. V was trimmed by 4 bases and J by 9 bases, leaving 11 bases between them. CDR3 sequence (DNA): TGTGCCAGCAGCATGGGGACAACTTCACCCCTCCACTTT. It codes for CASSMGTTSPLHF.

This chain joins TRBV29-1 and TRBJ2-3; D may correspond to TRBD1 or TRBD2 (6 bases each). CDR3 length: 12 residues. From germline, CDR1 is SQVTM and CDR2 ANQGSEA. CDR3 protein: CSIRGGTDTQYF. CDR3 nucleotide sequence: TGCAGTATAAGGGGGGGCACAGATACGCAGTATTTT.

The chain has TRBV7-9 and TRBJ1-4; D might be TRBD1 (6 bases). Deletions cut 5 bases from V and 10 bases from J, with 17 bases between. There are 14 residues in the CDR3. In germline, CDR1 is SEHNR, CDR2 FQNEAQ (reference sequence). The CDR3 region has the DNA TGTGCCAGCAGCCCCGGGACAACAGAGGCAAAACTGTTTTTT. It encodes CASSPGTTEAKLFF.

The chain has TRBV11-2 and TRBJ2-7, with TRBD2 matching over 7 bases. Germline V gene sequence: CDR1 SGHAT, CDR2 FQNNGV. Trimming at V came to 4 bases and at J to 0 bases, leaving 9 bases not matched to a gene. The CDR3 has 16 amino acids. The DNA of the CDR3 is TGTGCCAGCAGCTCCCCTAGGGGACTATCCTCCTACGAGCAGTACTTC. Amino acid sequence: CASSSPRGLSSYEQYF.

V and J are TRBV24-1 and TRBJ2-1; D not certain. V lost 12 bases, J lost 3 bases, and 11 bases lay in between. This CDR3 has 12 amino acids. Germline V gene lookup returns CDR1 KGHDR and CDR2 SFDVKD. Here the CDR3 reads CASGRHYNEQFF. In DNA, the CDR3 is TGTGCCTCCGGGCGGCACTACAATGAGCAGTTCTTC.

The CDR3 nucleotides are TGTGCCAGCAGAAGCTTAGCGGGGGGGCCTGGAAACACCATATATTTT. It codes for CASRSLAGGPGNTIYF. The chain couples TRBV7-2 to TRBJ1-3, with a possible D match to TRBD1 (6 bases). Germline-derived CDR1 and CDR2 are SGHTA and FQGNSA. V dropped 6 bases and J dropped 2 bases, with 17 bases sitting between them. The CDR3 contains 16 residues.

This clone was seen a few times. For the CDR3, the DNA is TGTGCCAGCAGCTCAGTATCTCCTAGGGCGAGGGGGGAGACCCAGTACTTC. This sequence encodes CASSSVSPRARGETQYF. The V call is TRBV7-6, the J call TRBJ2-5, with TRBD1 as a possible D gene (6 bases). Germline V gene sequence: CDR1 SGHVS, CDR2 FNYEAQ. The CDR3 is 17 residues long. V shed 4 bases and J shed 5 bases, with 23 bases lying between them.

The genes are TRBV6-5 and TRBJ1-1; 7 bases match TRBD1. Looked up from germline, CDR1 is MNHEY and CDR2 is SVGAGI. The J segment lost 4 bases and the V segment lost 6 bases, leaving 5 bases of the junction unmatched. CDR3 length equals 13 residues. CDR3 residues: CASRTGLGTEAFF. The CDR3 bases are TGTGCCAGCAGGACAGGGTTGGGCACTGAAGCTTTCTTT.

This chain connects TRBV18 to TRBJ2-5; TRBD2 might be the D (5 bases). Trimming removed 4 bases at V and 3 bases at J, with 21 bases between. The CDR3 contains 17 residues. Germline V gene sequence: CDR1 KGHSH, CDR2 LQKENI. The CDR3 sequence is CASSHLPSTVTKETQYF. DNA for the CDR3: TGTGCCAGCTCACACCTACCTTCGACGGTGACTAAAGAGACCCAGTACTTC.

This clone has only one observation. The chain joins TRBV6-5 to TRBJ1-4; D call uncertain. Germline lookup yields CDR1 MNHEY and CDR2 SVGAGI. V lost 0 bases and J 8 bases, leaving 13 bases between the germline ends. This CDR3 has 15 amino acids. CDR3 loop: CASSYSGIPGEKLFF. Written as DNA, the CDR3 is TGTGCCAGCAGTTACTCGGGGATACCTGGAGAAAAACTGTTTTTT.

The chain joins TRBV6-1 to TRBJ2-3, with D unresolved. Germline V gene lookup returns CDR1 MNHNS and CDR2 SASEGT. V was clipped by 4 bases and J by 0 bases, with 14 bases between them. The CDR3 loop spans 16 amino acids. CDR3 bases: TGTGCCAGCAGTGCGGGCAGAACCACTAGCACAGATACGCAGTATTTT. This translates into CASSAGRTTSTDTQYF.

This sequence joins TRBV24-1 and TRBJ2-2; D may be TRBD1 or TRBD2 (6 bases each). Germline V gene sequence: CDR1 KGHDR, CDR2 SFDVKD. The V gene lost 6 bases and the J gene lost 1 base, with 11 bases spanning the gap. This CDR3 has 15 residues. CDR3 DNA: TGTGCCACCAGTATCGAGGGGGGGAACACCGGGGAGCTGTTTTTT. As protein: CATSIEGGNTGELFF.

The gene calls are TRBV19 and TRBJ1-6, with D unresolved. This CDR3 is built from 13 residues. V was shortened by 3 bases and J by 9 bases, with 9 bases between the two germline ends. Germline CDR1 LNHDA, CDR2 SQIVND (reference sequence). The CDR3 region has the DNA TGTGCCAGTAGTATTGGAGACTTTTCACCCCTCCACTTT. Protein sequence: CASSIGDFSPLHF.

The chain combines TRBV11-2 with TRBJ2-5, with D unresolved. This CDR3 comprises 15 residues. CDR1 and CDR2 from the germline V gene are SGHAT and FQNNGV. V lost 4 bases, J lost 0 bases, and 12 bases lay in between. The CDR3: CASSSPWHDQETQYF. The DNA for the CDR3 is TGTGCCAGCAGCTCCCCGTGGCACGACCAAGAGACCCAGTACTTC.

The genes are TRBV18 and TRBJ2-5, with no clear D. Germline-derived CDR1 and CDR2 are KGHSH and LQKENI. Trimming cost V 1 base and J 5 bases, with 8 bases left between them. The CDR3 has 13 amino acids. The CDR3 DNA follows: TGTGCCAGCTCACCACACCCCACGGAGACCCAGTACTTC. This encodes CASSPHPTETQYF.

The chain couples TRBV7-9 to TRBJ1-2; TRBD1 might be the D (5 bases). Trimming cost V 5 bases and J 4 bases, with 17 bases left between them. Germline CDR1 SEHNR, CDR2 FQNEAQ (reference sequence). This CDR3 contains 15 residues. Here the CDR3 reads CASSIGRGSTYGYTF. The CDR3 bases are TGTGCCAGCAGCATCGGACGGGGGAGTACCTATGGCTACACCTTC.

This clone has a single count. The chain combines TRBV11-2 with TRBJ2-1; 9 bases map to TRBD2. From germline, CDR1 is SGHAT and CDR2 FQNNGV. The junction had 11 bases not matched to a gene; V was cut back by 1 base and J by 7 bases. The CDR3 spans 17 residues. DNA of the CDR3: TGTGCCAGCAGCTTAGGGAGTAGGCGGGGGGGCCTTAATGAGCAGTTCTTC. Residues: CASSLGSRRGGLNEQFF.